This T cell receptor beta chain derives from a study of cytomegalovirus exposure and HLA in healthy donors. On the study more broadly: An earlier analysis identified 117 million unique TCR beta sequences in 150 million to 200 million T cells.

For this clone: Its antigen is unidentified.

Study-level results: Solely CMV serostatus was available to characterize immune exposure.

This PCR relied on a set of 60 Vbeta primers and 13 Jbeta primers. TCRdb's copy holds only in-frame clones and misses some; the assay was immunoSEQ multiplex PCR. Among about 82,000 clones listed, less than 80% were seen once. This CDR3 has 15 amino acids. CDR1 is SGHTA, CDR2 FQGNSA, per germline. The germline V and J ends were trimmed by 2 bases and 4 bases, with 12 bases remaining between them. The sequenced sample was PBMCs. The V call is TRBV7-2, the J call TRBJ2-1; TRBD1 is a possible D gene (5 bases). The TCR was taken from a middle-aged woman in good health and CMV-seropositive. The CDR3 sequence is CASSLQGVEYNEQFF. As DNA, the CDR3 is TGTGCCAGCAGCTTACAGGGTGTCGAGTACAATGAGCAGTTCTTC.